The 6 T cell receptor beta chains presented below share a single source sample, sequenced in a study of T-cell reconstitution after alpha-beta-depleted transplantation in children. Preparation of the TCRbeta library involved a method that used unique molecular identifiers. TCRdb re-analysed the PCR reads in MiXCR, keeping a single row per CDR3 protein. Among roughly 400,000 distinct CDR3 sequences, approximately 42% were seen once, and the ten largest hold approximately 25%. The sample here was PBMCs, taken before TCRalphabeta/CD19-depleted stem cell transplant. All receptors come from a girl aged 2-15 years with aplastic anemia, due to receive a stem cell transplant.

This clonotype was seen many times. The chain links TRBV12-3 or TRBV12-4 to TRBJ1-1, with D uncertain. The V and J ends lost 7 bases and 0 bases respectively, with 9 bases between them. This CDR3 comprises 13 residues. The CDR3 reads CASTPIMNTEAFF. The CDR3 bases are TGTGCCAGCACCCCCATCATGAACACTGAAGCTTTCTTT.

This clonotype was recorded at least ten times. The chain employs TRBV29-1 and TRBJ2-3, with 9 bases lining up with TRBD1. This CDR3 comprises 15 residues. J lost 2 bases, V lost 5 bases, and 8 bases had no gene match. The V gene's germline CDR1 is SQVTM and CDR2 ANQGSEA. In nucleotides, the CDR3 is TGCAGCGTTATACCGGGACAGGGTTCCACAGATACGCAGTATTTT. This sequence encodes CSVIPGQGSTDTQYF.

The chain carries TRBV20-1 and TRBJ2-1; D is uncertain. Trimming shortened V by 3 bases and J by 5 bases, and 11 bases separated the two germline ends. CDR1 and CDR2 from the germline V gene are DFQATT and SNEGSKA (reference sequence). The CDR3 sequence is 13 residues long. The CDR3 loop is CSASGYFHNEQFF. CDR3 coding DNA: TGCAGTGCTAGCGGCTATTTTCACAATGAGCAGTTCTTC.

The chain is built from TRBV29-1 and TRBJ1-2, with unresolved D. Trimming removed 7 bases at V and 1 base at J, with 10 bases between. Per the germline V gene, CDR1 is SQVTM and CDR2 is ANQGSEA. CDR3 length equals 12 residues. The CDR3 sequence: CSAPGGNYGYTF. The CDR3 DNA reads as TGCAGCGCTCCCGGAGGTAACTATGGCTACACCTTC. The full variable domain, in which reference TRBV29-1 and TRBJ1-2 provide the parts outside the CDR3, is SAVISQKPSRDICQRGTSLTIQCQVDSQVTMMFWYRQQPGQSLTLIATANQGSEATYESGFVIDKFPISRPNLTFSTLTVSNMSPEDSSIYLCSAPGGNYGYTFGSGTRLTVV.

In this sample, this clonotype turned up a few times. This sequence joins TRBV20-1 and TRBJ2-1; D uncertain. Germline loops: CDR1 DFQATT, CDR2 SNEGSKA (reference sequence). The CDR3 covers 11 residues. V was trimmed by 4 bases and J by 6 bases, leaving 7 bases between them. Written as DNA, the CDR3 is TGCAGTGCTATAATAGCCAATGAGCAGTTCTTC. It codes for CSAIIANEQFF.

The chain recombines TRBV7-6 with TRBJ2-2; TRBD2 agrees at 8 bases. J was trimmed by 4 bases and V by 2 bases; bases with no gene match: 3. The CDR3 spans 15 residues. Germline V gene lookup returns CDR1 SGHVS and CDR2 FNYEAQ. The CDR3 DNA reads as TGTGCCAGCAGCTTACGGCTAGCGGGCACCGGGGAGCTGTTTTTT. This sequence encodes CASSLRLAGTGELFF. The full variable domain, in which reference TRBV7-6 and TRBJ2-2 provide the parts outside the CDR3, is GAGVSQSPRYKVTKRGQDVALRCDPISGHVSLYWYRQALGQGPEFLTYFNYEAQQDKSGLPNDRFSAERPEGSISTLTIQRTEQRDSAMYRCASSLRLAGTGELFFGEGSRLTVL.